The 16 T cell receptor beta chains reported below all come from one sample, sequenced in a study of T cells in Graves' hyperthyroidism and ophthalmopathy. TCR beta CDR3 regions were amplified from RNA. Using the HTBI primer set, a first-round RT-PCR was run on the TCR CDR3. MiXCR was run by TCRdb on the multiplex PCR reads, yielding one entry per CDR3 protein. The table includes about half a million distinct CDR3 sequences, roughly 21% detected once. The sample taken for sequencing was blood. These receptors originate from a man in his forties or fifties with Graves' ophthalmopathy.

The rearrangement links TRBV5-1 to TRBJ2-1; 8 nucleotides line up with TRBD2. This CDR3 region has 16 residues. Germline CDR1 and CDR2: SGHRS and YFSETQ. The trim removed 7 bases at V and 0 bases at J, leaving 9 bases unmatched. The CDR3 DNA sequence: TGCGCCAGCGGCCTCCTAGCGGGTCTCTCCTACAATGAGCAGTTCTTC. Its protein product is CASGLLAGLSYNEQFF.

In this sample, this clonotype turned up a few times. This chain joins TRBV6-5 and TRBJ2-3; 15 nucleotides align to TRBD2. The V gene's germline CDR1 is MNHEY and CDR2 SVGAGI. The CDR3 runs to 21 residues. The trim removed 0 bases at V and 2 bases at J, leaving 12 bases unmatched. The CDR3, as DNA: TGTGCCAGCAGTTACTCAGGGCTCGGACTAGCGGGGGGGTCGAACACAGATACGCAGTATTTT. Protein sequence: CASSYSGLGLAGGSNTDTQYF.

In its sample, this clonotype was seen a few times. The V and J genes are TRBV30 and TRBJ2-3, with 7 bases identical to TRBD2. Germline values: CDR1 GTSNPN, CDR2 SVGIG (reference sequence). V lost 4 bases, J lost 2 bases, and 12 bases stayed unmatched. The CDR3 has 16 residues. The CDR3 coding sequence is TGTGCCTGGACCCTAGGGGCTAGCGGTCTCACAGATACGCAGTATTTT. Its protein is CAWTLGASGLTDTQYF.

This clonotype was recorded a few times. The CDR3 region is CATSDLDSLSDEQFF. For the CDR3, the DNA is TGTGCCACCAGTGATCTGGACTCCCTTAGCGATGAGCAGTTCTTC. The chain has TRBV24-1 and TRBJ2-1; the D gene is possibly TRBD2 (5 bases). The V gene's germline CDR1 is KGHDR and CDR2 SFDVKD. V gave up 3 bases and J gave up 8 bases, with 16 bases separating them. The CDR3 spans 15 residues.

This clonotype was found many times. The gene calls are TRBV20-1 and TRBJ2-3; TRBD2 agrees at 7 bases. Germline-derived CDR1 and CDR2 are DFQATT and SNEGSKA (reference sequence). This CDR3 has 12 residues. V lost 3 bases, J lost 4 bases, and 1 base stayed unmatched. CDR3 residues: CSASGRPDTQYF. The CDR3 nucleotides are TGCAGTGCTAGCGGGAGGCCAGATACGCAGTATTTT.

This clonotype was picked up a small number of times. The chain carries TRBV12-3 or TRBV12-4 and TRBJ2-5, with D tentatively TRBD2 (5 bases). V was clipped by 2 bases and J by 1 base, with 26 bases between them. The CDR3 consists of 20 residues. CDR3 nucleotides: TGTGCCAGCAGTTTAACCCCCCACTTCGCCACTAGAGGACCCCAAGAGACCCAGTACTTC. It specifies CASSLTPHFATRGPQETQYF.

The chain links TRBV9 to TRBJ2-2; 11 nucleotides align to TRBD1. In germline, CDR1 is SGDLS, CDR2 YYNGEE. V was clipped by 0 bases and J by 4 bases; unmatched bases: 2. The CDR3 spans 16 residues. The CDR3 DNA is TGTGCCAGCAGCGTAGAGGGGACAGGGGGCACCGGGGAGCTGTTTTTT. Protein: CASSVEGTGGTGELFF.

This clonotype was found many times. The rearrangement joins TRBV7-2 to TRBJ2-2; a weak D match, TRBD2 (6 bases). The V end lost 7 bases, the J end lost 7 bases, and 13 bases lay between the germline ends. CDR3 length: 13 amino acids. Germline CDR1 and CDR2: SGHTA and FQGNSA. The CDR3: CASILRGGGELFF. As DNA, the CDR3 is TGTGCCAGCATCCTAAGGGGAGGCGGGGAGCTGTTTTTT.

This clonotype appeared a single time. CDR3 DNA: TGTGCCAGCGGGGGGACTTTCAGCACAGATACGCAGTATTTT. Encoded protein: CASGGTFSTDTQYF. The V and J genes are TRBV7-6 and TRBJ2-3; D is possibly TRBD2 (6 bases). The germline V gene has CDR1 SGHVS and CDR2 FNYEAQ. The CDR3 runs 14 residues. Trimming took off 8 bases at V and 0 bases at J, with 12 bases between the two ends.

This clonotype was observed at least ten times. The V and J genes are TRBV6-1 and TRBJ1-1; D ambiguous. Per the germline V gene, CDR1 is MNHNS and CDR2 is SASEGT. CDR3 size: 15 residues. Trimming took off 7 bases at V and 1 base at J, with 16 bases between the two ends. The CDR3 DNA sequence: TGTGCCAGCAAAGAGGAACCAGTAAAGAACACTGAAGCTTTCTTT. Translating it yields CASKEEPVKNTEAFF.

The V and J genes are TRBV6-5 and TRBJ2-2, with 7 nucleotides matching TRBD2. V was clipped by 2 bases and J by 1 base; unmatched bases: 7. The CDR3 consists of 17 residues. Germline lookup yields CDR1 MNHEY and CDR2 SVGAGI. The CDR3 loop is CASSYPGGRGNTGELFF. As DNA, the CDR3 is TGTGCCAGCAGTTACCCCGGGGGGAGGGGGAACACCGGGGAGCTGTTTTTT.

As DNA, the CDR3 is TGTGCCAGCAGCTCCAACATAGGAGATACGCAGTATTTT. Translating gives CASSSNIGDTQYF. This chain links TRBV7-3 with TRBJ2-3; D gene unclear. CDR3 length equals 13 residues. In germline, CDR1 is SGHTA, CDR2 FQGTGA. The V end lost 4 bases, the J end lost 5 bases, and 10 bases lay between the germline ends.

The rearrangement uses TRBV10-1 and TRBJ1-3; D is unresolved. The CDR3 length is 16 residues. The germline V gene encodes CDR1 WNHNN and CDR2 SYGVQD (reference sequence). V was pared by 4 bases and J by 0 bases, with 13 bases between. Here the CDR3 reads CASSATWGTSGNTIYF. The DNA for the CDR3 is TGCGCCAGCAGTGCTACTTGGGGTACCTCTGGAAACACCATATATTTT.

A few counts support this clonotype. The chain has TRBV11-2 and TRBJ2-3, with 10 positions matching TRBD2. This CDR3 region has 17 residues. Looked up from germline, CDR1 is SGHAT and CDR2 is FQNNGV. The ends lost 3 bases at V and 2 bases at J; junction bases unmatched: 8. The CDR3 protein is CASSFSLLAGNTDTQYF. The CDR3 DNA sequence: TGTGCCAGCAGCTTCTCCTTACTAGCGGGAAACACAGATACGCAGTATTTT.

This clonotype has just a few counts. V and J are TRBV7-8 and TRBJ2-4; 8 positions match TRBD2. CDR3 length: 14 amino acids. With 4 bases clipped from V and 6 bases from J, the junction kept 5 bases outside the gene matches. Germline V gives CDR1 SGHVS, CDR2 FQNEAQ. The CDR3 protein is CASSSGTSGNIQYF. The DNA for the CDR3 is TGTGCCAGCAGCTCGGGAACTAGCGGAAACATTCAGTACTTC.

This clonotype was recorded many times. CDR3 amino acids: CASSSGTGTKLFF. The DNA for the CDR3 is TGTGCCAGCAGCTCCGGGACAGGGACAAAACTGTTTTTT. The V gene is TRBV7-8, the J gene TRBJ1-4; TRBD1 aligns across 9 bases. Germline-derived CDR1 and CDR2 are SGHVS and FQNEAQ. This CDR3 has 13 amino acids. V was pared by 4 bases and J by 10 bases, with 4 bases of the junction left unmatched.